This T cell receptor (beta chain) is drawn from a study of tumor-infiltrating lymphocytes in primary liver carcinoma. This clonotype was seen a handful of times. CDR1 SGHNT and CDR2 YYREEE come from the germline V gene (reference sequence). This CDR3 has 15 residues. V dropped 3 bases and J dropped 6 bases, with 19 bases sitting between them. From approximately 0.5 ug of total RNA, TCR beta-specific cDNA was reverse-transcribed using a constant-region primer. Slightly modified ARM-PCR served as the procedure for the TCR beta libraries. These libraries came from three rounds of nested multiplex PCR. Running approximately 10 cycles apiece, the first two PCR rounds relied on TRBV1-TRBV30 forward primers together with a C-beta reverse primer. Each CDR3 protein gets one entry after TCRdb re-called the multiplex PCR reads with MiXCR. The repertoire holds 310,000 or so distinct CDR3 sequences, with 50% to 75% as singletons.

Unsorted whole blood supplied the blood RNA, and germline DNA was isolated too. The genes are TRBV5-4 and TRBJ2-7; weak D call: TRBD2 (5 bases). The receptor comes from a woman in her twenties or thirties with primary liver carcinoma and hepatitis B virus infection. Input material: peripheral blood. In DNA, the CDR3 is TGTGCCAGCAGCTGGGAGAAGGGAGCATCGGGCGAGCAGTACTTC. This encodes CASSWEKGASGEQYF. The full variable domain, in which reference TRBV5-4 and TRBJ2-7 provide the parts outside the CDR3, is ETGVTQSPTHLIKTRGQQVTLRCSSQSGHNTVSWYQQALGQGPQFIFQYYREEENGRGNFPPRFSGLQFPNYSSELNVNALELDDSALYLCASSWEKGASGEQYFGPGTRLTVT.